This TCR beta chain was retrieved from a study of T-cell reconstitution after alpha-beta-depleted transplantation in children. Notes on the study in general: Expanded graft clones numbering several hundred reportedly gave rise to alpha-beta T cells about two months after transplant. Once a year had passed after transplant, T-cell counts and diversity came mostly from newly produced T cells. Where some patients showed high TCRbeta diversity at day 60, it came from recipient T cells and thymic progenitors that had survived.

The CDR3 sequence is 11 residues long. Germline V gives CDR1 ENHRY, CDR2 SYGVKD. For TCRbeta, the library was prepared with unique molecular identifiers. TCRdb reprocessed the PCR reads via MiXCR and lists one record per CDR3 protein. The sample includes 450,000 to 550,000 distinct CDR3 sequences, about 10% of them seen just once. About this clonotype: The antigen is unknown. At one end, the junction sequence differs from germline, possibly due to a read error.

The rearrangement uses TRBV10-3 and TRBJ2-7, with TRBD1 matching 8 bases. Source: PBMCs, mostly from graft donor cells, taken 180 days after TCRalphabeta/CD19-depleted stem cell transplant. The TCR was taken from a female patient aged 2 to 10 who had a stem cell transplant for aplastic anemia, so the T cells may come from the graft donor. CDR3 sequence (DNA): TGTGCCATCAGCGGGACAGGAGAAGCTTCCTTC. Its translation: CAISGTGEASF.